The 14 T cell receptor beta chains presented below share a single source sample, sequenced in a study of blood T cell repertoires in COVID-19. The assay was immunoSEQ multiplex PCR, and TCRdb's table has in-frame clones only and misses some. The table includes about 260,000 clones, approximately 86% detected once. Sequenced sample: peripheral blood. The receptors shown here come from a woman in her sixties or seventies with COVID-19, enrolled during active disease.

This sequence joins TRBV5-4 and TRBJ1-1; no firm D call. V lost 1 base and J lost 2, with 12 bases in between. CDR3 length: 15 amino acids. Germline values: CDR1 SGHNT, CDR2 YYREEE (reference sequence). The CDR3 DNA is TGTGCCAGCAGCTTGTTTGAGGGAACCAACACTGAAGCTTTCTTT. Protein product: CASSLFEGTNTEAFF.

The CDR3 loop is CASSQTGLANNEQFF. The CDR3 DNA sequence: TGTGCCAGCAGCCAAACGGGACTAGCTAACAATGAGCAGTTCTTC. The rearrangement joins TRBV3-1 (or the pseudogene TRBV3-2) to TRBJ2-1; 9 positions match TRBD2. The trim removed 2 bases at V and 5 bases at J, leaving 4 bases unmatched. The CDR3 length is 15 residues. Germline loops: CDR1 LGHDT, CDR2 YNNKEL (reference sequence).

V and J are TRBV6-2 or TRBV6-3 and TRBJ2-1; D is perhaps TRBD2 (6 bases). The CDR3 consists of 16 residues. Trimming left V 7 bases short and J 1 base short, with 17 bases between. Germline lookup yields CDR1 MNHEY and CDR2 SVGEGT. The CDR3 DNA follows: TGTGCCAGCACCCCTCGGGGAGGTGCTTCCTACAATGAGCAGTTCTTC. Its protein product is CASTPRGGASYNEQFF.

This chain connects TRBV18 to TRBJ1-2; 8 bases fit TRBD1. Germline values: CDR1 KGHSH, CDR2 LQKENI. Germline trimming cut 3 bases from V and 8 bases from J; bases unmatched to any gene: 17. The CDR3 runs to 17 residues. The CDR3 DNA follows: TGTGCCAGCTCACCCCGCGCCCCCCGGACTGACAGGGGAGGCTACACCTTC. Protein sequence: CASSPRAPRTDRGGYTF.

This chain joins TRBV3-1 (or the pseudogene TRBV3-2) and TRBJ2-1, with 10 nucleotides matching TRBD1. CDR1 LGHDT and CDR2 YNNKEL come from the germline V gene (reference sequence). Trimming at V came to 4 bases and at J to 7 bases, leaving 7 bases not matched to a gene. CDR3 length equals 15 residues. The CDR3 loop reads CASSRPGQGTNEQFF. Here the CDR3 DNA reads TGTGCCAGCAGCCGACCGGGACAGGGGACTAATGAGCAGTTCTTC.

The V and J genes are TRBV6-2 or TRBV6-3 and TRBJ1-2, with D perhaps TRBD1 (6 bases). The CDR3 covers 13 residues. Trimming shortened V by 6 bases and J by 2 bases, and 10 bases separated the two germline ends. CDR1 is MNHEY, CDR2 SVGEGT, per germline. CDR3 nucleotide sequence: TGTGCCAGCAGCCCCGGACAGAACTATGGCTACACCTTC. This encodes CASSPGQNYGYTF.

This clone has just one count. This chain uses TRBV3-1 (or the pseudogene TRBV3-2) with TRBJ2-3, with 8 bases fitting TRBD2. Germline CDR1 LGHDT, CDR2 YNNKEL (reference sequence). V dropped 3 bases and J dropped 1; count of bases not matched to a gene: 6. The CDR3 runs 16 residues. The CDR3 nucleotides are TGTGCCAGCAGCCAGACTAGCGTACTCGGCACAGATACGCAGTATTTT. Translation gives CASSQTSVLGTDTQYF.

This clone was detected a few times. The chain combines TRBV28 with TRBJ1-1; possibly TRBD1 for D (6 bases). The CDR3 runs 15 residues. The V end lost 5 bases, the J end lost 1 base, and 14 bases lay between the germline ends. Germline lookup yields CDR1 MDHEN and CDR2 SYDVKM. CDR3 in DNA: TGTGCCAGCAGTACCCAGGACAGATGGAACACTGAAGCTTTCTTT. This sequence encodes CASSTQDRWNTEAFF.

The chain combines TRBV15 with TRBJ1-2, with a tentative D call TRBD1 (6 bases). Germline V gene data show CDR1 as LNHNV and CDR2 as YYDKDF (reference sequence). The ends were cut back, 0 bases at V and 4 bases at J, with 12 bases in the middle. The CDR3 contains 15 residues. The CDR3 loop is CATSREDRLAYGYTF. CDR3 coding DNA: TGTGCCACCAGCAGAGAGGACAGATTGGCCTATGGCTACACCTTC. Looking up the rest from reference TRBV15 and TRBJ1-2 gives the full variable domain: DAMVIQNPRYQVTQFGKPVTLSCSQTLNHNVMYWYQQKSSQAPKLLFHYYDKDFNNEADTPDNFQSRRPNTSFCFLDIRSPGLGDTAMYLCATSREDRLAYGYTFGSGTRLTVV.

V usage is TRBV30 and J usage is TRBJ2-5, with 9 bases matching TRBD2. V shed 2 bases, J shed 5 bases, and the junction held 9 bases outside the gene matches. The CDR3 consists of 15 residues. CDR1 GTSNPN and CDR2 SVGIG come from the germline V gene (reference sequence). The CDR3 DNA follows: TGTGCCTGGAGTCCCACGGGACTAGCTGGGGAGACCCAGTACTTC. Its protein product is CAWSPTGLAGETQYF.

This clone was observed once. The chain links TRBV6-5 to TRBJ2-5, with 10 bases aligning to TRBD1. Germline V gene sequence: CDR1 MNHEY, CDR2 SVGAGI. V lost 6 bases to trimming and J lost 5 bases; unmatched junction nucleotides: 6. There are 14 residues in the CDR3. The chain's CDR3 is CASRMDRGWETQYF. CDR3 coding DNA: TGTGCCAGCAGGATGGACAGGGGGTGGGAGACCCAGTACTTC.

This chain joins TRBV28 and TRBJ2-1; 11 nucleotides align to TRBD2. This CDR3 is built from 14 residues. Germline values: CDR1 MDHEN, CDR2 SYDVKM. The V gene end was trimmed by 8 bases and the J gene end by 2 bases; junction bases not matched to a gene: 2. CDR3 sequence reads: CASLLAGAYNEQFF. CDR3 sequence (DNA): TGTGCCAGCCTACTAGCGGGGGCCTACAATGAGCAGTTCTTC.

This chain uses TRBV9 with TRBJ1-6, with D possibly matching TRBD1 (6 bases). V was clipped by 4 bases and J by 7 bases, with 24 bases between them. The CDR3 spans 18 residues. Germline CDR1 SGDLS, CDR2 YYNGEE. CDR3 sequence: CASSPGVDLRAWNSPLHF. DNA of the CDR3: TGTGCCAGCAGCCCAGGGGTAGATTTGAGGGCTTGGAATTCACCCCTCCACTTT.

This clone has more than one count but fewer than ten. V gene TRBV7-2 combines with J gene TRBJ1-5, with D possibly TRBD1 on 5 matching bases. The CDR3 spans 14 residues. Germline CDR1 SGHTA, CDR2 FQGNSA. Trimming cost V 4 bases and J 8 bases, with 15 bases left between them. The CDR3 protein is CASSSGSRGEPQHF. Here the CDR3 DNA reads TGTGCCAGCAGCTCCGGATCCCGGGGGGAGCCCCAGCATTTT.